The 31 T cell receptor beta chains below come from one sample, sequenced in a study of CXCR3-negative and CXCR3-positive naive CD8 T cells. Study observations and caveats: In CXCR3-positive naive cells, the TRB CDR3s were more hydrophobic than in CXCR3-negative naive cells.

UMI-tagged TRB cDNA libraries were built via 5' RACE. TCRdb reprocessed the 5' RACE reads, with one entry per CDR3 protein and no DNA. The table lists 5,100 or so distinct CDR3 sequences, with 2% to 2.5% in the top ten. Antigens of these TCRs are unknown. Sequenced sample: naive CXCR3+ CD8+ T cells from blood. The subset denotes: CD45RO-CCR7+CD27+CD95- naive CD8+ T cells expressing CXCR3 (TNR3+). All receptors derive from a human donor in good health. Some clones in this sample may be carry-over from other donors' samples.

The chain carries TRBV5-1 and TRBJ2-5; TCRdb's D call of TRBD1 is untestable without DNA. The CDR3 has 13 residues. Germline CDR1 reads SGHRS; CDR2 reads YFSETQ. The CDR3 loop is CASTRTSGETQYF.

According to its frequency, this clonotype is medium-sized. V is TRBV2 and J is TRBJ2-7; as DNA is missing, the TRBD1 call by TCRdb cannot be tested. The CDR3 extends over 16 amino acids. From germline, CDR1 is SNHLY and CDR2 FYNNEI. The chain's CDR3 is CASSPGQPPRPYEQYF.

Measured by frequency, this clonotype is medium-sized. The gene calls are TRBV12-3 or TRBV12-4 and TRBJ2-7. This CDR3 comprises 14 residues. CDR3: CASSLAGGSYEQYF.

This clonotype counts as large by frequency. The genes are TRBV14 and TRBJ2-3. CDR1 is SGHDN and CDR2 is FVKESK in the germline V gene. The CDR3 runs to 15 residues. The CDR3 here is CASSQDPSSTDTQYF.

This chain's CDR3 is CASSPIGDRGGGEQFF. This chain uses TRBV6-5 with TRBJ2-1; the D call of TRBD1 rests on TCRdb alone, since no DNA is present to check it. Looked up from germline, CDR1 is MNHEY and CDR2 is SVGAGI. The CDR3 is 16 residues long.

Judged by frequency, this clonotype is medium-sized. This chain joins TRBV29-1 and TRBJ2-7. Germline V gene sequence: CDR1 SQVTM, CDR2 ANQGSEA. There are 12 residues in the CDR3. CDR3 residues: CSVVADTYEQYF.

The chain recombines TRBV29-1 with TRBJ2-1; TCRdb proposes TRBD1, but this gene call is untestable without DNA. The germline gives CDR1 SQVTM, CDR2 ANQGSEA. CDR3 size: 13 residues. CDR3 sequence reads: CSAGQGNYNEQFF.

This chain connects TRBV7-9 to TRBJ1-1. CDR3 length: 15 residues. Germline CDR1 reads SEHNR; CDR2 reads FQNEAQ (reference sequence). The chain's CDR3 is CASSPFRSLNTEAFF.

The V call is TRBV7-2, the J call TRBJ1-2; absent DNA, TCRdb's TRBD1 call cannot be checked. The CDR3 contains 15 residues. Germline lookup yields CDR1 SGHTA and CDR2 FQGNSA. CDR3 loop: CASSLVPGDPYGYTF.

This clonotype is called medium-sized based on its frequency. The CDR3 protein is CASSIGGATGELFF. The rearrangement links TRBV27 to TRBJ2-2; the D call of TRBD1 rests on TCRdb alone, since no DNA is present to check it. The CDR3 is 14 residues long. The germline CDR1 and CDR2 sequences are MNHEY and SMNVEV (reference sequence).

Here the CDR3 reads CASSRDSYNQPQHF. The chain recombines TRBV7-9 with TRBJ1-5; as DNA is missing, the TRBD1 call by TCRdb cannot be tested. There are 14 residues in the CDR3. The germline V gene has CDR1 SEHNR and CDR2 FQNEAQ (reference sequence).

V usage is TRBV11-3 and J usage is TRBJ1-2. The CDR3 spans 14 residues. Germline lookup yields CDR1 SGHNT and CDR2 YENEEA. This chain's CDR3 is CASSQMEGFGGYTF.

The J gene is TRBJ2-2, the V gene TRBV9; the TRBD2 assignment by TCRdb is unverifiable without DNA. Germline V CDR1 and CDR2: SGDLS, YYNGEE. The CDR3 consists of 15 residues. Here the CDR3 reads CASSEGAGRTGELFF.

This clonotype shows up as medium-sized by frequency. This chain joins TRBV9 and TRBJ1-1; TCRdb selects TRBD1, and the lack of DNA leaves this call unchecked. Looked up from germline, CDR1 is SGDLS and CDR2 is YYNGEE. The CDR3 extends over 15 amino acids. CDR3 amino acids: CASSVWGTGIAEAFF.

CDR3 residues: CASSSARDRVSDTQYF. The V call is TRBV7-9, the J call TRBJ2-3; TCRdb gives TRBD1 as the D gene, but with no DNA this cannot be confirmed. CDR3 length: 16 amino acids. Looked up from germline, CDR1 is SEHNR and CDR2 is FQNEAQ (reference sequence).

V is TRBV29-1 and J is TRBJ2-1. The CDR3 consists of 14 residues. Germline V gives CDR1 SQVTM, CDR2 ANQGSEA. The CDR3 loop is CSVEGGELYNEQFF.

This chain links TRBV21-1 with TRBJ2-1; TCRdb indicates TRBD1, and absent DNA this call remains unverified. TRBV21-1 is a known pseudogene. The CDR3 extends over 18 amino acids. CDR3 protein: CASSKIHRRRDRYNEQFF.

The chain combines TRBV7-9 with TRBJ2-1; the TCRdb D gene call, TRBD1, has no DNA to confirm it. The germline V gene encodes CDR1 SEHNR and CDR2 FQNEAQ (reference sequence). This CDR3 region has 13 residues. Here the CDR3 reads CASSLDGNNEQFF.

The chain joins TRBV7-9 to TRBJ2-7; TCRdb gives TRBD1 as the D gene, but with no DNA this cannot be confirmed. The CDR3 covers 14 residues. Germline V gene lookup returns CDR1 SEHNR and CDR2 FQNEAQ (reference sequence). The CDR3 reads CASSPSGGSYEQYF.

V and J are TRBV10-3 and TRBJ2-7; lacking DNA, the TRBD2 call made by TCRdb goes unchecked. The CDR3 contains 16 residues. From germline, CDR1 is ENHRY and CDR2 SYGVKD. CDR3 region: CAIRGSSGWAIYEQYF.

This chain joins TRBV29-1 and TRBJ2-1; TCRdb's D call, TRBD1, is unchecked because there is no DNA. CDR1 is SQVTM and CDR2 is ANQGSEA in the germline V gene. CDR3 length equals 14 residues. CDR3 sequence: CSVGGAGSYNEQFF.

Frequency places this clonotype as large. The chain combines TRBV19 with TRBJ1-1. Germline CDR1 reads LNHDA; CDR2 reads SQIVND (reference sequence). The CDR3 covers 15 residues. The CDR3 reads CASSIAAVLNTEAFF.

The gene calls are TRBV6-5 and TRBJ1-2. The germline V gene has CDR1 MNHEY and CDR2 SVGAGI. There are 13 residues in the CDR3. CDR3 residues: CASSYSKVYGYTF.

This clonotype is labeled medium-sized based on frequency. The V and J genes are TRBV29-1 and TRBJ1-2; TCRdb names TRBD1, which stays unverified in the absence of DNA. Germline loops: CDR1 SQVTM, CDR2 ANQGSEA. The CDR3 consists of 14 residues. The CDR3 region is CSVESTGFIHGYTF.

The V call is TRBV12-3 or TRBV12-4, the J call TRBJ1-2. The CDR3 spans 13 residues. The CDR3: CASRFRGSYGYTF.

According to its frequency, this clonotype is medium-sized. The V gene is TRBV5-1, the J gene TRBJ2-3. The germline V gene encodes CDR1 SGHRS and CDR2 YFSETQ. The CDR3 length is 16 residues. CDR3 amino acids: CASSLGVGLATDTQYF.

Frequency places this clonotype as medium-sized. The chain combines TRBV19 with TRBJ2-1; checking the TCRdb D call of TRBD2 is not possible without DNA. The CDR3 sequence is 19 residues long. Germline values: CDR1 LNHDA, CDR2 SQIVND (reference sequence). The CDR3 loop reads CASSIGGTSGSRSYNEQFF.

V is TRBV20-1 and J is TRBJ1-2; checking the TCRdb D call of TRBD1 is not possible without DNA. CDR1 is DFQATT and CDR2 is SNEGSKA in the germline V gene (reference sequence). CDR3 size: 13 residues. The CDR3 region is CSASGAGEYGYTF.

CDR3: CSVEEEYGYTF. V is TRBV29-1 and J is TRBJ1-2. The CDR3 is 11 residues long. Germline V gene data show CDR1 as SQVTM and CDR2 as ANQGSEA.

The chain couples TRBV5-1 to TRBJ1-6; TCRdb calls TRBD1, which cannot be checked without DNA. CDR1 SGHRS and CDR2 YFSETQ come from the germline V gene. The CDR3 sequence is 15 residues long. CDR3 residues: CASSLVAGGRSPLHF.

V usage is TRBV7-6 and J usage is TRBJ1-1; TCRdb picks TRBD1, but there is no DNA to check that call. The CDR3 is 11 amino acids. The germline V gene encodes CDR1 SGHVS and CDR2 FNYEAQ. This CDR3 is CASSSPGEAFF.